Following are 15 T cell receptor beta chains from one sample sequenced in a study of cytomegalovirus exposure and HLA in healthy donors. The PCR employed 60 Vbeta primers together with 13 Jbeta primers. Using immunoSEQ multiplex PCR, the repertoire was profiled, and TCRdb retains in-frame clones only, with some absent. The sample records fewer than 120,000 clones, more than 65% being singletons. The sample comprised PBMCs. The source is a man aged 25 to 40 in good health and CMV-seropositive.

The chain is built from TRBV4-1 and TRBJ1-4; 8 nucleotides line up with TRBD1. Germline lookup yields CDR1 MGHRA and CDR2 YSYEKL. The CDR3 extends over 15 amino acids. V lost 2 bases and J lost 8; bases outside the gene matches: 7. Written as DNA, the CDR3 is TGCGCCAGCAGCCAAACACAGGGGGTGGGCGAAAAACTGTTTTTT. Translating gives CASSQTQGVGEKLFF.

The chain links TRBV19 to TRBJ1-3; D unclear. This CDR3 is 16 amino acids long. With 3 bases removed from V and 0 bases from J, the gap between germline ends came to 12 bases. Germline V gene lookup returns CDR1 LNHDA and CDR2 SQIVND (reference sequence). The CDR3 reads CASSIGRSSSGNTIYF. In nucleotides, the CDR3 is TGTGCCAGTAGTATCGGCAGGTCCAGCTCTGGAAACACCATATATTTT.

CDR3 sequence (DNA): TGTGCCACCAGCAGAGATAGGACTAGCGGGGGTGCAAGCACAGATACGCAGTATTTT. Translating it yields CATSRDRTSGGASTDTQYF. The J gene is TRBJ2-3, the V gene TRBV15; TRBD2 matches at 13 bases. The CDR3 is 19 amino acids. From germline, CDR1 is LNHNV and CDR2 YYDKDF (reference sequence). With V trimmed by 0 bases and J by 0 bases, 6 bases remained unmatched.

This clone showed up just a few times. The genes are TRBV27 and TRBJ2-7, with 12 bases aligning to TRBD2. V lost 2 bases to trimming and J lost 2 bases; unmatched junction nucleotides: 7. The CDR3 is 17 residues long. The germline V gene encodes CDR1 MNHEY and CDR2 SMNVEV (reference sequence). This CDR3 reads CASSLLAGGSGAYEQYF. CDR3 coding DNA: TGTGCCAGCAGTTTACTAGCGGGGGGGAGTGGGGCCTACGAGCAGTACTTC.

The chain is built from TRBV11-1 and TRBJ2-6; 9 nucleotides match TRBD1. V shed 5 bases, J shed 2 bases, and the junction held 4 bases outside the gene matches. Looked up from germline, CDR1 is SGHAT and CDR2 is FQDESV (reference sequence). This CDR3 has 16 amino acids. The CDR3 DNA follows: TGTGCCAGCAGCCCAACAGGGGGCGCTGGGGCCAACGTCCTGACTTTC. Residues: CASSPTGGAGANVLTF.

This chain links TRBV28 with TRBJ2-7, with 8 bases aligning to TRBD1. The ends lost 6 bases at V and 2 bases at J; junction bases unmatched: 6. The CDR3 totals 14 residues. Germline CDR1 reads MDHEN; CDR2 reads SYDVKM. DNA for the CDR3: TGTGCCAGCAGAGGGACAGGACGGGCCTACGAGCAGTACTTC. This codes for CASRGTGRAYEQYF.

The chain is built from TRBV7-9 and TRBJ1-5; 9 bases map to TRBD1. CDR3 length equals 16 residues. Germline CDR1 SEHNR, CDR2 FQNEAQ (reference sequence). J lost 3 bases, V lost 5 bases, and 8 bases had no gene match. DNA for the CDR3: TGTGCCAGCAGCCCGGGGGGGACAGGGTTCAATCAGCCCCAGCATTTT. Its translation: CASSPGGTGFNQPQHF.

Written as DNA, the CDR3 is TGTGCCAGCACTGCCGCCCTACAGGGGAACTATGGCTACACCTTC. This gives the protein CASTAALQGNYGYTF. The J gene is TRBJ1-2, the V gene TRBV6-1; 7 bases are shared with TRBD1. The CDR3 consists of 15 residues. V shed 7 bases, J shed 2 bases, and the junction held 10 bases outside the gene matches. Germline CDR1 is MNHNS and CDR2 is SASEGT.

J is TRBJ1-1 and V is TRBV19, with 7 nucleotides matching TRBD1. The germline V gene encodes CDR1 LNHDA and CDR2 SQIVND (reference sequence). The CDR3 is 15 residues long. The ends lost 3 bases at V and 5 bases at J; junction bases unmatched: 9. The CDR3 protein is CASSIGQVIETEAFF. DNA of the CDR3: TGTGCCAGTAGTATCGGACAGGTGATAGAGACTGAAGCTTTCTTT. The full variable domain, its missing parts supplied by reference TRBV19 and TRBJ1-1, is DGGITQSPKYLFRKEGQNVTLSCEQNLNHDAMYWYRQDPGQGLRLIYYSQIVNDFQKGDIAEGYSVSREKKESFPLTVTSAQKNPTAFYLCASSIGQVIETEAFFGQGTRLTVV.

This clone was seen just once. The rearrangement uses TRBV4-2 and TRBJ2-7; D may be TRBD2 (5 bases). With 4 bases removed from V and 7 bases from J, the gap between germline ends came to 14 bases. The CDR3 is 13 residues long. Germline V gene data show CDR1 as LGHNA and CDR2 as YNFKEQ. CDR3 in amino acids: CASSLEVGGEQYF. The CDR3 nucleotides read TGTGCCAGCAGCCTAGAAGTAGGCGGGGAGCAGTACTTC.

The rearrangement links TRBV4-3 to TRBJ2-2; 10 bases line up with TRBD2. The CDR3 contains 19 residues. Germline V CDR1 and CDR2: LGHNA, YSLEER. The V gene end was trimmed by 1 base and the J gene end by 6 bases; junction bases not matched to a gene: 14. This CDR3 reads CASSQGQDSGGPGAGELFF. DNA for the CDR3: TGCGCCAGCAGCCAAGGTCAGGATAGCGGGGGGCCCGGGGCCGGGGAGCTGTTTTTT.

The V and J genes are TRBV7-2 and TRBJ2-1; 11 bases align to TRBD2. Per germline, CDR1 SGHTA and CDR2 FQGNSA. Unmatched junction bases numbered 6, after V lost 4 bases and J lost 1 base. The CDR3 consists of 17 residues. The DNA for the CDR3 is TGTGCCAGCAGCTCCCGACTAGCGGGGCTTTCCTACAATGAGCAGTTCTTC. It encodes CASSSRLAGLSYNEQFF.

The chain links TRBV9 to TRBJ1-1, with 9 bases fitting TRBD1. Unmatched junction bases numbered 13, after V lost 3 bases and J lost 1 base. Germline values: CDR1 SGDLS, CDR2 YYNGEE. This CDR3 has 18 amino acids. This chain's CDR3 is CASSEDPGQGPGNTEAFF. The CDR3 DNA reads TGTGCCAGCAGCGAGGATCCGGGACAGGGCCCAGGGAACACTGAAGCTTTCTTT.

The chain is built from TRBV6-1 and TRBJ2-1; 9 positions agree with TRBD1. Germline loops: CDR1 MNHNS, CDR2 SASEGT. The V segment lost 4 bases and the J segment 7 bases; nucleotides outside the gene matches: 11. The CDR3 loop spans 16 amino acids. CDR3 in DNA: TGTGCCAGCAGTGCGGAGACAGGGGGGGCTTTTAATGAGCAGTTCTTC. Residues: CASSAETGGAFNEQFF.

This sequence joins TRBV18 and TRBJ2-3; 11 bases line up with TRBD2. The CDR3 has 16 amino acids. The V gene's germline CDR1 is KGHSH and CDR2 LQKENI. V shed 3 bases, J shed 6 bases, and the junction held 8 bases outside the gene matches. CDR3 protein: CASSPRTSGGADTQYF. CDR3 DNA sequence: TGTGCCAGCTCACCGCGAACTAGCGGGGGAGCCGATACGCAGTATTTT. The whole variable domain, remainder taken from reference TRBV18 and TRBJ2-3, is NAGVMQNPRHLVRRRGQEARLRCSPMKGHSHVYWYRQLPEEGLKFMVYLQKENIIDESGMPKERFSAEFPKEGPSILRIQQVVRGDSAAYFCASSPRTSGGADTQYFGPGTRLTVL.